This TCR beta chain was identified during a study of cytomegalovirus exposure and HLA in healthy donors. The CDR3 is 17 residues long. Per germline, CDR1 LNHDA and CDR2 SQIVND (reference sequence). Trimming stripped 4 bases from V and 2 bases from J, with 21 bases between. PCR primers comprised 60 Vbeta and 13 Jbeta primers. The repertoire was sequenced with immunoSEQ multiplex PCR; TCRdb's copy has only in-frame clones and lacks some. The table has approximately 90,000 clones, 85% seen once. The source material was PBMCs. The TCR comes from a man in his forties in good health and CMV-seropositive. This sequence joins TRBV19 and TRBJ2-7, with D possibly TRBD1 on 7 matching bases. Here the CDR3 DNA reads TGTGCCAGTAGTACCCGGGGAGGAGGGGGCATACCCTACGAGCAGTACTTC. It specifies CASSTRGGGGIPYEQYF.